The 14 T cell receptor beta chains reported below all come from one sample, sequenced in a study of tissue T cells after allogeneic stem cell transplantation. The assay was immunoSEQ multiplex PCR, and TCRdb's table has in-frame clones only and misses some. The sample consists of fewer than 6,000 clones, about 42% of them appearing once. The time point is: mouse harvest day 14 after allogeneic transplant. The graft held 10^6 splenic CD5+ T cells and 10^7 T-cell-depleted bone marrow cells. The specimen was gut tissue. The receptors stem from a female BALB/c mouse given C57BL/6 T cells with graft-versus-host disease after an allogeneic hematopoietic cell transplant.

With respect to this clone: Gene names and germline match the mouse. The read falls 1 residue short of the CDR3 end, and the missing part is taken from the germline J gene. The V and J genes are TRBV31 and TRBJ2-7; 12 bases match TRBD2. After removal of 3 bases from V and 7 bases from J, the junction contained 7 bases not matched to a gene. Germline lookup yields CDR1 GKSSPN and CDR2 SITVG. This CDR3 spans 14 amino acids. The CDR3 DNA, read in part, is TGTGCCTGGAGCCCGGACTGGGGGGGGCGGGAACAGTAC. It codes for CAWSPDWGGREQY. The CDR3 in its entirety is CAWSPDWGGREQYF. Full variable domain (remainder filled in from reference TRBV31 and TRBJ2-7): AQTIHQWPVAEIKAVGSPLSLGCTIKGKSSPNLYWYWQATGGTLQQLFYSITVGQVESVVQLNLSASRPKDDQFILSTEKLLLSHSGFYLCAWSPDWGGREQYFGPGTRLTVL.

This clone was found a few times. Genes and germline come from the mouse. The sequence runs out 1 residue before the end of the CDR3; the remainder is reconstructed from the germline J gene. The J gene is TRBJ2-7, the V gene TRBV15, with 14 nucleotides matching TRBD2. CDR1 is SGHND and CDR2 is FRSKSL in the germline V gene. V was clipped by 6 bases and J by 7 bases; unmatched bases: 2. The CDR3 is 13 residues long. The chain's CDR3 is CASRGLGGREQYF. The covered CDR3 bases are TGTGCCAGCAGGGGACTGGGGGGGCGCGAACAGTAC.

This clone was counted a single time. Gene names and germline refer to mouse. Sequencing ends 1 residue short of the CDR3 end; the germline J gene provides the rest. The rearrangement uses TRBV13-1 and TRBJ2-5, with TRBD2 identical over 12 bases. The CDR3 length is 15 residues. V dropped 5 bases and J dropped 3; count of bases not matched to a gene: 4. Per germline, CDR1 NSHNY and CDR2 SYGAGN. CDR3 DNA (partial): TGTGCCAGCAGCTCCGGACTGGGGGGGCAAGACACCCAGTAC. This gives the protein CASSSGLGGQDTQY. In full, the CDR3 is CASSSGLGGQDTQYF.

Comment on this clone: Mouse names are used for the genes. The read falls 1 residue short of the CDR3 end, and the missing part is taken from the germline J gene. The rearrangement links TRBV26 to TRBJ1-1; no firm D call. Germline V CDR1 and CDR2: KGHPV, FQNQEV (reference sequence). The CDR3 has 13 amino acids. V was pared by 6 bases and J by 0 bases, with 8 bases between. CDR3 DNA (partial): TGTGCCAGCAGGCGGGATGCAAACACAGAAGTCTTC. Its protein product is CASRRDANTEVF. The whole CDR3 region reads CASRRDANTEVFF.

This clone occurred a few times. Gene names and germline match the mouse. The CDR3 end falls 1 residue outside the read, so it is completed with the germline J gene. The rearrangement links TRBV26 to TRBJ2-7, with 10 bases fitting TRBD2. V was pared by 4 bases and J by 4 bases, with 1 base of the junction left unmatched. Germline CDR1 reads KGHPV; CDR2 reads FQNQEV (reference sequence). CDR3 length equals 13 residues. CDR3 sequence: CASSRDWGYEQYF. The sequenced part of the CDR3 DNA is TGTGCCAGCAGTCGGGACTGGGGATATGAACAGTAC.

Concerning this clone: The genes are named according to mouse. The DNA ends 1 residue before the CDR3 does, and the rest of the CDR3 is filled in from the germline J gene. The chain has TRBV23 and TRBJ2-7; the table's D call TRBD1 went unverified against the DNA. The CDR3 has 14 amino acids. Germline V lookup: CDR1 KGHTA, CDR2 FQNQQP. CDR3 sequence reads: CSSSPGQGAYEQYF. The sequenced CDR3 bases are TGCTCCAGCAGTCCGGGACAGGGGGCCTATGAACAGTAC.

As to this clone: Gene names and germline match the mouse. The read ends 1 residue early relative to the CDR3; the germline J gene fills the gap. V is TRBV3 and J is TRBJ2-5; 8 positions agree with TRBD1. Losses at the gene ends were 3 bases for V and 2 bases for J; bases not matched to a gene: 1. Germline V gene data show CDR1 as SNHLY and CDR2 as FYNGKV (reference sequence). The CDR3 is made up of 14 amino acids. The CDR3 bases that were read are TGTGCCAGCAGCTTCAGGGGGCCCCAAGACACCCAGTAC. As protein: CASSFRGPQDTQY. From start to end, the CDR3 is CASSFRGPQDTQYF.

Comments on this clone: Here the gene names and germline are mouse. The CDR3 reads CASSQDDNNERLFF. The covered CDR3 bases are TGTGCCAGCAGCCAAGATGACAACAACGAAAGATTATTT. The rearrangement links TRBV5 to TRBJ1-4, with no clear D. The read gets to within 1 residue of the CDR3 end, and the germline J gene fills in the rest. The V gene's germline CDR1 is LGHNA and CDR2 YNLKQL (reference sequence). CDR3 length: 14 amino acids. V was shortened by 0 bases and J by 4 bases, with 6 bases between the two germline ends.

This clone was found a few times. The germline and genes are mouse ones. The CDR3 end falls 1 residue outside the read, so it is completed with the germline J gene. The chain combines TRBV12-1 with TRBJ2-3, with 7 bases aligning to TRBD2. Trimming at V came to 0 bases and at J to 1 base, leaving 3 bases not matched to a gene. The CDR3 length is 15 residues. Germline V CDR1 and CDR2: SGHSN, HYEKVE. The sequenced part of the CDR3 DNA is TGTGCCAGCTCTCTCCCGGGGGGGTGTGCAGAAACGCTGTAT. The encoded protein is CASSLPGGCAETLY. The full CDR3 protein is CASSLPGGCAETLYF.

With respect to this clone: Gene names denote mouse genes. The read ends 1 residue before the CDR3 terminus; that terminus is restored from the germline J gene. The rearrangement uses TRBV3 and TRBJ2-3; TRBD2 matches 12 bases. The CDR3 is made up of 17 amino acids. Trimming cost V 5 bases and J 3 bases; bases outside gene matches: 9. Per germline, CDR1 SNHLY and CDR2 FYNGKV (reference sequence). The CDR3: CASSRATGGARAETLYF. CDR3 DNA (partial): TGTGCCAGCAGCCGCGCGACTGGGGGGGCGCGAGCAGAAACGCTGTAT. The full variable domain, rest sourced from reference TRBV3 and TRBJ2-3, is GPKVLQIPSHQIIDMGQMVTLNCDPVSNHLYFYWYKQILGQQMEFLVNFYNGKVMEKSKLFKDQFSVERPDGSYFTLKIQPTALEDSAVYFCASSRATGGARAETLYFGSGTRLTVL.

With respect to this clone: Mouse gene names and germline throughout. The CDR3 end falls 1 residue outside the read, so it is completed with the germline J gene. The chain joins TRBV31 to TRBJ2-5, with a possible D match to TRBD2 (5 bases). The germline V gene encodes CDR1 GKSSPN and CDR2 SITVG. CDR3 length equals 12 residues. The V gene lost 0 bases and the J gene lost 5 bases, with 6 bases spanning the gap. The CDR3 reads CAWSLWGDTQYF. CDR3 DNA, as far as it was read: TGTGCCTGGAGTCTATGGGGAGACACCCAGTAC.

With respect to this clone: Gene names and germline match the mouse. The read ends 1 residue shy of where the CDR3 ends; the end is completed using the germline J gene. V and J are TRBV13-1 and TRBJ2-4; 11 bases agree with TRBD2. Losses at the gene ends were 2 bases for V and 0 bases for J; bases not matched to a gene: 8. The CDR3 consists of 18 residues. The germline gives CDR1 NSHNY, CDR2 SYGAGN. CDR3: CASSEPPGLGVSQNTLYF. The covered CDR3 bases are TGTGCCAGCAGTGAGCCTCCGGGACTGGGGGTTAGTCAAAACACCTTGTAC.

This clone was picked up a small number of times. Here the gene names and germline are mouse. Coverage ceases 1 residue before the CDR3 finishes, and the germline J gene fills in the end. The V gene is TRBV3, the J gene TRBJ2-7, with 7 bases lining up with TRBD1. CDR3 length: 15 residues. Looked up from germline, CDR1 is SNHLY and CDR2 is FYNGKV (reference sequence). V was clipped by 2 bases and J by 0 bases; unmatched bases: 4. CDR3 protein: CASSLLQGSSYEQYF. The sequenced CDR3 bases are TGTGCCAGCAGCTTACTACAGGGGAGCTCCTATGAACAGTAC.

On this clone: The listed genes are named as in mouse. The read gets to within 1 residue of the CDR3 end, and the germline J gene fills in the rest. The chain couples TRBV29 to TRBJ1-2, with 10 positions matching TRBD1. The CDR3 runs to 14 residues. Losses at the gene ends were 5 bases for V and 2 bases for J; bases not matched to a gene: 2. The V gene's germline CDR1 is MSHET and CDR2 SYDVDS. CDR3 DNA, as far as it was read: TGTGCTAGCAGTCCGGGACAGGGGAACTCCGACTACACC. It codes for CASSPGQGNSDYT. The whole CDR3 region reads CASSPGQGNSDYTF.